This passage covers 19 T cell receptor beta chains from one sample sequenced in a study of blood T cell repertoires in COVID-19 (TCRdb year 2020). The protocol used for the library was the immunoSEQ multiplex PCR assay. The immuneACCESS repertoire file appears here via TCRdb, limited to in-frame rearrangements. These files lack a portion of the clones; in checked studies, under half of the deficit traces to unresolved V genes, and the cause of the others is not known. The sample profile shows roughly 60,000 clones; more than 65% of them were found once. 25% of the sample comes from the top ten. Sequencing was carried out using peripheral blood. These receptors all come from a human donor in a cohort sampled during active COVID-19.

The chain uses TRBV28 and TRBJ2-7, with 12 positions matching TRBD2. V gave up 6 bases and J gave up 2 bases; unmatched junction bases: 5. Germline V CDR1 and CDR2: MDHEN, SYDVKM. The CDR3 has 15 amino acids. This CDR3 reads CASRSTSGGTYEQYF. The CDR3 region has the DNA TGTGCCAGCAGATCGACTAGCGGGGGTACCTACGAGCAGTACTTC.

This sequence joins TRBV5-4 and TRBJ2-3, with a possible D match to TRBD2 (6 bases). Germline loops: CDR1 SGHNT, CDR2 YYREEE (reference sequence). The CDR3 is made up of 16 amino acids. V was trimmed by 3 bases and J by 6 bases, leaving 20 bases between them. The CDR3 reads CASSSYPGLDVDTQYF. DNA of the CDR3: TGTGCCAGCAGCTCTTATCCGGGACTGGACGTGGATACGCAGTATTTT.

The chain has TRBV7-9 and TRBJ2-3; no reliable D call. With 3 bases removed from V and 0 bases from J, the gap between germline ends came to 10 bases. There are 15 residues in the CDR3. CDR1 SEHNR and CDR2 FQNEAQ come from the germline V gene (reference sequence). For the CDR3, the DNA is TGTGCCAGCAGCTTCGGTGCGGATAGCACAGATACGCAGTATTTT. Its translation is CASSFGADSTDTQYF.

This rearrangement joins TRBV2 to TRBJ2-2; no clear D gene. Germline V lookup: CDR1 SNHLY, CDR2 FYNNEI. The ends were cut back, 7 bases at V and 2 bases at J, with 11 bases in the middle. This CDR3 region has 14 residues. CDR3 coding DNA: TGTGCCAGCATGCGAGAAATCAACACCGGGGAGCTGTTTTTT. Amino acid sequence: CASMREINTGELFF.

In DNA, the CDR3 is TGTGCCAGCAGCCTAGCGGGAGCGCGGGACAATGAGCAGTTCTTC. Translating gives CASSLAGARDNEQFF. J is TRBJ2-1 and V is TRBV5-4, with 10 bases aligning to TRBD2. The CDR3 is 15 residues long. V was pared by 4 bases and J by 5 bases, with 6 bases of the junction left unmatched. Germline lookup yields CDR1 SGHNT and CDR2 YYREEE (reference sequence). Looking up the rest from reference TRBV5-4 and TRBJ2-1 gives the full variable domain: ETGVTQSPTHLIKTRGQQVTLRCSSQSGHNTVSWYQQALGQGPQFIFQYYREEENGRGNFPPRFSGLQFPNYSSELNVNALELDDSALYLCASSLAGARDNEQFFGPGTRLTVL.

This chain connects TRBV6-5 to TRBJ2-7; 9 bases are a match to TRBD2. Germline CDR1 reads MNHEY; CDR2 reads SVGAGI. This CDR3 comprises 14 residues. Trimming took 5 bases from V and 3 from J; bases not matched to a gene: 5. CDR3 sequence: CASSPNSGSYEQYF. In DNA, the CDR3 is TGTGCCAGCAGTCCTAATAGCGGGAGCTACGAGCAGTACTTC.

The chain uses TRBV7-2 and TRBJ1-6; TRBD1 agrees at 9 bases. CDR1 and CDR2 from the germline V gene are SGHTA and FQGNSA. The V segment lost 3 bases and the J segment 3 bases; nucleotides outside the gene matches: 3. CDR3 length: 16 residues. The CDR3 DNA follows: TGTGCCAGCAGCTTGGACAGGGGAGTCTATAATTCACCCCTCCACTTT. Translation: CASSLDRGVYNSPLHF.

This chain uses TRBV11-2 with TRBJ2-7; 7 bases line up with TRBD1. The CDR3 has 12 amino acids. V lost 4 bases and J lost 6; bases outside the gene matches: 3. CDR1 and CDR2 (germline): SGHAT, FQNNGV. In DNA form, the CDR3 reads TGTGCCAGCAGCTACGGACAGGTCGAGCAGTACTTC. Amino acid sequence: CASSYGQVEQYF.

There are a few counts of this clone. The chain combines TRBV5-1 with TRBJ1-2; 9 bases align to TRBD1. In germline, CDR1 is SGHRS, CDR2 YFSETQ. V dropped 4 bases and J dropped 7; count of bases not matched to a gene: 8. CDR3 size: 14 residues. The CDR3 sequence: CASSPSGQGIGYTF. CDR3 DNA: TGCGCCAGCAGCCCTTCCGGACAGGGGATTGGCTACACCTTC.

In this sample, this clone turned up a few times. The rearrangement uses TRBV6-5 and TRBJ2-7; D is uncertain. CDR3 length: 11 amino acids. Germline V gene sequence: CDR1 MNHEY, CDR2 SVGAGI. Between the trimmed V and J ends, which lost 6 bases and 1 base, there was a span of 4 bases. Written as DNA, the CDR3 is TGTGCCAGCAGCACTTCCTACGAGCAGTACTTC. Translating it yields CASSTSYEQYF.

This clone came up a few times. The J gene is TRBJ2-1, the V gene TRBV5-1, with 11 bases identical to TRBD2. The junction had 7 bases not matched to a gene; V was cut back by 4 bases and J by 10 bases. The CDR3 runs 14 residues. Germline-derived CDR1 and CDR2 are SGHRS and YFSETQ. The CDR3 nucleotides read TGCGCCAGCAGCCTGGGACTAGCGGAAGGGGAGCAGTTCTTC. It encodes CASSLGLAEGEQFF. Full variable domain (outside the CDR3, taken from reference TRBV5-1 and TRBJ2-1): KAGVTQTPRYLIKTRGQQVTLSCSPISGHRSVSWYQQTPGQGLQFLFEYFSETQRNKGNFPGRFSGRQFSNSRSEMNVSTLELGDSALYLCASSLGLAEGEQFFGPGTRLTVL.

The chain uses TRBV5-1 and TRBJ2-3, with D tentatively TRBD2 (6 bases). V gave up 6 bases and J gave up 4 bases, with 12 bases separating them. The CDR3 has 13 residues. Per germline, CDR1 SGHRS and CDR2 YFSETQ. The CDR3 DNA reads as TGCGCCAGCAATAGCTGGGGGGCAGATACGCAGTATTTT. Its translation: CASNSWGADTQYF. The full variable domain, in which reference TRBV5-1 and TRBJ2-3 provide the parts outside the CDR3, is KAGVTQTPRYLIKTRGQQVTLSCSPISGHRSVSWYQQTPGQGLQFLFEYFSETQRNKGNFPGRFSGRQFSNSRSEMNVSTLELGDSALYLCASNSWGADTQYFGPGTRLTVL.

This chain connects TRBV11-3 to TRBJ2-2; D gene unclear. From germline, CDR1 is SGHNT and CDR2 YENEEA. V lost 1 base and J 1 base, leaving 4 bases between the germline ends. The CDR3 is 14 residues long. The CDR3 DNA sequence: TGTGCCAGCAGCTTAGCCAAGAACACCGGGGAGCTGTTTTTT. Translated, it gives CASSLAKNTGELFF.

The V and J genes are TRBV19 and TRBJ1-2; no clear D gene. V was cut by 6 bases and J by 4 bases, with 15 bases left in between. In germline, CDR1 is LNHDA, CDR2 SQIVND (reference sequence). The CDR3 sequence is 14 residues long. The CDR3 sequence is CASSRHEFLYGYTF. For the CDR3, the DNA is TGTGCCAGTAGCCGACATGAGTTCCTCTATGGCTACACCTTC.

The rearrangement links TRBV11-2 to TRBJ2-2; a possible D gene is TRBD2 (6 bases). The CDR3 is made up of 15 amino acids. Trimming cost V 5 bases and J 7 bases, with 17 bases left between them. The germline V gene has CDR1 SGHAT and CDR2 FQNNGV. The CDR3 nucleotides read TGTGCCAGCAGCCCTGTAGGGGCGGGGTACGGGGAGCTGTTTTTT. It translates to CASSPVGAGYGELFF.

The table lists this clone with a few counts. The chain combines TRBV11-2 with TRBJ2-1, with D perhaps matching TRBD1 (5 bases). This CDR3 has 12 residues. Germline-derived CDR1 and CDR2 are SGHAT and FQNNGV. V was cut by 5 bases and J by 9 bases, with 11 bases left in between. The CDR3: CASSAARGEQFF. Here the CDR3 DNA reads TGTGCCAGCAGCGCAGCTAGGGGTGAGCAGTTCTTC.

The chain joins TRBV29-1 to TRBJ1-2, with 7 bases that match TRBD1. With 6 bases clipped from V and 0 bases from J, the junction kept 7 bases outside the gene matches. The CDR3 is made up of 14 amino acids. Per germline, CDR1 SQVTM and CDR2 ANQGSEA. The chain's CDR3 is CSVGPGQSNYGYTF. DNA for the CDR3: TGCAGCGTCGGCCCGGGACAGTCTAACTATGGCTACACCTTC.

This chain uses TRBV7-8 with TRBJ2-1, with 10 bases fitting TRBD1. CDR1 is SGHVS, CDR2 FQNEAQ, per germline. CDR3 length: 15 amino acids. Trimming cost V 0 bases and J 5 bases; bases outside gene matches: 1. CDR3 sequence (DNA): TGTGCCAGCAGCTTAGCGGGACAGGGGCACAATGAGCAGTTCTTC. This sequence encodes CASSLAGQGHNEQFF.

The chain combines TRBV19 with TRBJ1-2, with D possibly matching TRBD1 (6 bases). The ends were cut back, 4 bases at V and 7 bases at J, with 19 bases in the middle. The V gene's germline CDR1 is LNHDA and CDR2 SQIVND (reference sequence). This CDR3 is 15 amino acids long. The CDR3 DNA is TGTGCCAGTAGTACGCCAGGGGTGCCGTACTCTGGCTACACCTTC. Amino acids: CASSTPGVPYSGYTF.